This T cell receptor beta chain was obtained from a study of blood T cell repertoires in COVID-19. Study at large: Sites across the United States, Italy and Spain contributed samples from acute and convalescent COVID-19. The cDNA or gDNA used as material had been derived from T cells, B-cell-depleted T cells, or PBMCs.

The authors' processing: Amplified reference gene primers provided the basis for estimating nucleated cell counts. Here immunoSEQ multiplex PCR was the method, and the copy in TCRdb shows in-frame clones only, minus some. Clonal size and the V and J genes are those of that table, whereas D and trimming came from the DNA. Among 60,000 or so clones, 80% to 95% were seen once, and the ten largest hold about 15%. The CDR3 consists of 13 residues. Sequencing was carried out using peripheral blood. The chain links TRBV12-1 to TRBJ2-7; the D call TRBD2 from the table was never checked on the DNA. TRBV12-1 is marked as a pseudogene. This receptor was taken from a human donor with active COVID-19. The donor label of this sample is uncertain. The CDR3, as DNA: TGTGCCAGCAGCGGTCCCCCGAGCTACGAGCAGTACGTC. Translation: CASSGPPSYEQYV.